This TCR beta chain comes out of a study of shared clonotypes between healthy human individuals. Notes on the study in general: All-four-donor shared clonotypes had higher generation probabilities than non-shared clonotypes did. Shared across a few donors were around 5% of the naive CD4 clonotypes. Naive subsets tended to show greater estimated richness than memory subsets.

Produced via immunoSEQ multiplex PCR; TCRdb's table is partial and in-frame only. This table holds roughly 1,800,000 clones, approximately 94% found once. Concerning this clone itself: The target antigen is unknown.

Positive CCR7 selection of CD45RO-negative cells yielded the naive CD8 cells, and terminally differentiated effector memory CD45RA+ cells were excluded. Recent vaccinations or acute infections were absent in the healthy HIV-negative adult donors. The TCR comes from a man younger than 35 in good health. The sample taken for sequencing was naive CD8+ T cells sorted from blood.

The CDR3 region has the DNA TGTGCCAGCAGATTCCCAGCGGGATTGGACGAGCAGTACTTC. It encodes CASRFPAGLDEQYF. The chain uses TRBV2 and TRBJ2-7; 7 nucleotides line up with TRBD2. V was clipped by 6 bases and J by 5 bases; unmatched bases: 10. This CDR3 has 14 residues. CDR1 is SNHLY, CDR2 FYNNEI, per germline.